What follows is one T cell receptor (beta chain) and its context. What it binds is not known. The data stem from a study of identifying expanded T cells in peripheral blood. Collection occurred without any documented infections or immune events in donors. Measured with immunoSEQ multiplex PCR; TCRdb has only the in-frame clones, and not every one. The sample includes 85,000 to 100,000 clones, approximately 88% seen only once; the top ten take roughly 4%. The study, taken as a whole, reports: Over approximately two and four weeks, about 15 and 19 clones changed, versus around 1.1 between replicates.

Trimming took 7 bases from V and 4 from J, leaving 9 bases between them. Germline V gene data show CDR1 as MNHNY and CDR2 as SVGAGI (reference sequence). CDR3 length: 12 amino acids. Sequenced input: blood. The sequence was obtained from a person aged 18 to 70 in good health. V is TRBV6-6 and J is TRBJ2-3, with D maybe TRBD2 (5 bases). The CDR3 loop reads CASNLDSDTQYF. The CDR3 DNA sequence: TGTGCCAGCAACCTGGACTCAGATACGCAGTATTTT.